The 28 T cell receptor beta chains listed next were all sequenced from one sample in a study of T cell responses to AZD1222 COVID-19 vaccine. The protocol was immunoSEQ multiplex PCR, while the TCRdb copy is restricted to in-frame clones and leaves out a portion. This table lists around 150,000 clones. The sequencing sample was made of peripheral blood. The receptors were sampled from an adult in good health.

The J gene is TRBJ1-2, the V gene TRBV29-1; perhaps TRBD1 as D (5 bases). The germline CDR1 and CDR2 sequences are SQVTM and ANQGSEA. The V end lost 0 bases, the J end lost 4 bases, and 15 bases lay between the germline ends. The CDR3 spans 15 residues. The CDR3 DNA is TGCAGCGTTGAAGACCCGACTGGGGGACGCTATGGCTACACCTTC. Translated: CSVEDPTGGRYGYTF.

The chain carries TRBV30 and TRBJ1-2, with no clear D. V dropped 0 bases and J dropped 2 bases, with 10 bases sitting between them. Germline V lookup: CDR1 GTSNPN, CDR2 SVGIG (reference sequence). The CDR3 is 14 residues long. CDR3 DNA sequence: TGTGCCTGGAGTGTTGTGACGGCCAACTATGGCTACACCTTC. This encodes CAWSVVTANYGYTF.

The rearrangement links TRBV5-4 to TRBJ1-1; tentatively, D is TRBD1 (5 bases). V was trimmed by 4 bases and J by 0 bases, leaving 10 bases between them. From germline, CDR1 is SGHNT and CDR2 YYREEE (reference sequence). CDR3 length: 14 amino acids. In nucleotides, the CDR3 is TGTGCCAGCAGCCTGGGGGGGGTGAACACTGAAGCTTTCTTT. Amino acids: CASSLGGVNTEAFF.

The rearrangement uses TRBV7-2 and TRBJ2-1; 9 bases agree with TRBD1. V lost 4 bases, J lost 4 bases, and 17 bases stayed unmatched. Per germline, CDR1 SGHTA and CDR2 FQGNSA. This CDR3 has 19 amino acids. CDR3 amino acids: CASSSGGLPGQGSYNEQFF. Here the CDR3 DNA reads TGTGCCAGCAGCTCAGGTGGACTCCCGGGACAGGGATCATACAATGAGCAGTTCTTC.

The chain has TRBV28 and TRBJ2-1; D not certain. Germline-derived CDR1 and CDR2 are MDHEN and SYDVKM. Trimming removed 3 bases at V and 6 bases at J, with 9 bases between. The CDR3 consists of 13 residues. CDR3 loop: CASSLGMSNEQFF. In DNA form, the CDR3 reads TGTGCCAGCAGTTTGGGGATGAGCAATGAGCAGTTCTTC. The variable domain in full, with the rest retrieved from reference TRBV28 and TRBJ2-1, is DVKVTQSSRYLVKRTGEKVFLECVQDMDHENMFWYRQDPGLGLRLIYFSYDVKMKEKGDIPEGYSVSREKKERFSLILESASTNQTSMYLCASSLGMSNEQFFGPGTRLTVL.

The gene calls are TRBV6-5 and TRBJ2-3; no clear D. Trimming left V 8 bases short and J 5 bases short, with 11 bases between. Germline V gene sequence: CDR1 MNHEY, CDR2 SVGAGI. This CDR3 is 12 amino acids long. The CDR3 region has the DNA TGTGCCAGCCGCGAGACGGGAGATACGCAGTATTTT. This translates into CASRETGDTQYF.

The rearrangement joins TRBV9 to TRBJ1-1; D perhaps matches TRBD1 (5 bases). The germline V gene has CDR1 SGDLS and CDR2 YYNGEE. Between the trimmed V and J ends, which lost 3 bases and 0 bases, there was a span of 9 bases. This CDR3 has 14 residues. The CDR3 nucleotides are TGTGCCAGCAGCGCCGGGGGGGTGAACACTGAAGCTTTCTTT. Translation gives CASSAGGVNTEAFF.

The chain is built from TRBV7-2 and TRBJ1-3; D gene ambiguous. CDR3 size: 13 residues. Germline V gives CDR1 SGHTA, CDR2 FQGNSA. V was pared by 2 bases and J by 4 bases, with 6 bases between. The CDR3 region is CASSLWSGNTIYF. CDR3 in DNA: TGTGCCAGCAGCTTATGGTCAGGAAACACCATATATTTT.

The CDR3 spells CASSSTSGVWETQYF. CDR3 bases: TGTGCCAGCAGCTCCACTAGCGGGGTATGGGAGACCCAGTACTTC. This sequence joins TRBV7-2 and TRBJ2-5; TRBD2 agrees at 10 bases. Germline V gene data show CDR1 as SGHTA and CDR2 as FQGNSA. This CDR3 has 15 amino acids. J lost 5 bases, V lost 4 bases, and 7 bases had no gene match.

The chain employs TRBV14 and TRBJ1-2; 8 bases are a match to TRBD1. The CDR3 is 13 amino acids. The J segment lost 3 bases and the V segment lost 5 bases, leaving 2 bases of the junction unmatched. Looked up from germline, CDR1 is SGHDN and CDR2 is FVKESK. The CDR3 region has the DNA TGTGCCAGCAGCGACAGGGGAGACTATGGCTACACCTTC. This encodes CASSDRGDYGYTF.

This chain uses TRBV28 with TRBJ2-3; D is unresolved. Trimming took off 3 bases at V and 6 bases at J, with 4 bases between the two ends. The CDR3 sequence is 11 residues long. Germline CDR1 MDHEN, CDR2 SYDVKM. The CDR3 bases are TGTGCCAGCAGTTTGGACGATACGCAGTATTTT. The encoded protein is CASSLDDTQYF.

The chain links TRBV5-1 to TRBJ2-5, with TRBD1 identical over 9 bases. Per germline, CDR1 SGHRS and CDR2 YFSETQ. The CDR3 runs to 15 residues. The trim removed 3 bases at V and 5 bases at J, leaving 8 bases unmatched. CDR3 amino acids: CASSWWTGDVETQYF. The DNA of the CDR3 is TGCGCCAGCAGCTGGTGGACAGGGGACGTGGAGACCCAGTACTTC.

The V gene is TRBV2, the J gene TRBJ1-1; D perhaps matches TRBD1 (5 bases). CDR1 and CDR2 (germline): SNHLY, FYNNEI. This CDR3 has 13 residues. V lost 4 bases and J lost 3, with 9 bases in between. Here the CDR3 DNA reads TGTGCCAGCAGTGCAGGGATCTACACTGAAGCTTTCTTT. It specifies CASSAGIYTEAFF.

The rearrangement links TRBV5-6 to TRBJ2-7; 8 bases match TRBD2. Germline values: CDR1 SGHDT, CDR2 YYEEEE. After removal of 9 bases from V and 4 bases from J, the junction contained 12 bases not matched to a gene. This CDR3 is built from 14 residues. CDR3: CATSSLGGRYEQYF. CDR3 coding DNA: TGTGCCACCTCCTCACTGGGCGGGAGGTACGAGCAGTACTTC.

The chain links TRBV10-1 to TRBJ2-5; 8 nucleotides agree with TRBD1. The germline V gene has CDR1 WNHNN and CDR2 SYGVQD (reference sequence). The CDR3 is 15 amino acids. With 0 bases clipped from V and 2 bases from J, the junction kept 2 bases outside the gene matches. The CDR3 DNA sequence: TGCGCCAGCAGTGAGTCAACAGGGGGGCAAGAGACCCAGTACTTC. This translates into CASSESTGGQETQYF.

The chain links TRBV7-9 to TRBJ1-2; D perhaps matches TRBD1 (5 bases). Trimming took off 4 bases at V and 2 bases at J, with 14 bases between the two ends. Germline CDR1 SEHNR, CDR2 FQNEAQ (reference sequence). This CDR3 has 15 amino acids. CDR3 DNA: TGTGCCAGCAGCTCCGGCGGGGGGGTGAACTATGGCTACACCTTC. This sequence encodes CASSSGGGVNYGYTF.

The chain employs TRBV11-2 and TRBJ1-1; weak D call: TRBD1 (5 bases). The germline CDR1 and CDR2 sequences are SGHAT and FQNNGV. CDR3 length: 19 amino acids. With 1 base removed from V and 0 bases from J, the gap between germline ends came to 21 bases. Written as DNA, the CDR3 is TGTGCCAGCAGCTTAGGATGGGGGGGGACGCGAGAGTTGAACACTGAAGCTTTCTTT. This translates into CASSLGWGGTRELNTEAFF.

The CDR3 here is CASSLDGSQETQYF. The DNA of the CDR3 is TGTGCCAGCAGCTTAGATGGGAGCCAAGAGACCCAGTACTTC. This sequence joins TRBV11-1 and TRBJ2-5; possible D gene TRBD2, 5 bases. The V gene lost 1 base and the J gene lost 1 base, with 7 bases spanning the gap. The length of the CDR3 is 14 residues. From germline, CDR1 is SGHAT and CDR2 FQDESV (reference sequence).

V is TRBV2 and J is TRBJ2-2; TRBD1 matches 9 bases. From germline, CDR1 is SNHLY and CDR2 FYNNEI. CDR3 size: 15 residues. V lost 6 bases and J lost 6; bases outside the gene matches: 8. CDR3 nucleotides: TGTGCCAGCAGCAGATTACAGGGGGCGGCCGGGGAGCTGTTTTTT. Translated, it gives CASSRLQGAAGELFF.

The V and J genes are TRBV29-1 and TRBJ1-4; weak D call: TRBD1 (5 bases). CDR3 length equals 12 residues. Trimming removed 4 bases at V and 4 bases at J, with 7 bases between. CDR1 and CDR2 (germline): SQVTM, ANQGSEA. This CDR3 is CSVGQGNEKLFF. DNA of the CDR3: TGCAGCGTTGGGCAGGGTAATGAAAAACTGTTTTTT.

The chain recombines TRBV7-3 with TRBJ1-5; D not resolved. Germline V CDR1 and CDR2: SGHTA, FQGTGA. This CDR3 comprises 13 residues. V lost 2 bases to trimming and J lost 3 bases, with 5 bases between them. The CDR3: CASSLGANQPQHF. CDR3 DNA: TGTGCCAGCAGCTTAGGAGCCAATCAGCCCCAGCATTTT.

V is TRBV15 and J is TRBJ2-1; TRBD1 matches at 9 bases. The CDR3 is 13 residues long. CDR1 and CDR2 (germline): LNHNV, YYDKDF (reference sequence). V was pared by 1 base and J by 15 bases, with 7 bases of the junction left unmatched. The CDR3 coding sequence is TGTGCCACCAGCAGAGGACGGACAGGGGTGTCGTTCTTC. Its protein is CATSRGRTGVSFF.

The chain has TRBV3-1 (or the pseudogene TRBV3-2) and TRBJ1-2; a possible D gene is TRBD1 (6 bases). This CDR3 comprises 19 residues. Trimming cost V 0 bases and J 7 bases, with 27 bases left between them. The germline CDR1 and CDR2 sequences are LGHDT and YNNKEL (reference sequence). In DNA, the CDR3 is TGTGCCAGCAGCCAAGATCGGGGGCGGACGGTTAGGCCACTCTTTGGCTACACCTTC. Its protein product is CASSQDRGRTVRPLFGYTF.

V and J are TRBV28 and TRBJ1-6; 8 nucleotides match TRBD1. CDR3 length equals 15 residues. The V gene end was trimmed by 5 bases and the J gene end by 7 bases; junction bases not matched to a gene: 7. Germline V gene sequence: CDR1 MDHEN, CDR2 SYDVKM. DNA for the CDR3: TGTGCCAGCAGTCCAAGGACAGGGAAAAATTCACCCCTCCACTTT. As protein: CASSPRTGKNSPLHF.

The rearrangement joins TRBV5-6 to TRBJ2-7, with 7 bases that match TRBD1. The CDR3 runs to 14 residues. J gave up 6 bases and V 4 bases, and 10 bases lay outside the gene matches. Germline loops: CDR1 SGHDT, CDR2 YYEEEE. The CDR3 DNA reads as TGTGCCAGCAGCGTCCGGGACAGCAGTTTCGAGCAGTACTTC. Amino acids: CASSVRDSSFEQYF.

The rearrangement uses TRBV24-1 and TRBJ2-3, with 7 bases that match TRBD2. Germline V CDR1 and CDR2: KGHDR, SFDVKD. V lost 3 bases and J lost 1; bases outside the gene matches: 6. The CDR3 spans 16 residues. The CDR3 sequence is CATSDPAGLGTDTQYF. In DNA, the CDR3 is TGTGCCACCAGTGATCCAGCGGGGTTGGGCACAGATACGCAGTATTTT.

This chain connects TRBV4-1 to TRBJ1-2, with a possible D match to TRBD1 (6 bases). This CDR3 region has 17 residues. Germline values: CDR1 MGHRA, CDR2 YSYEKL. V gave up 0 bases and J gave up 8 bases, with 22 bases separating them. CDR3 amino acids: CASSQDPAGEREKGYTF. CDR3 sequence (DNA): TGCGCCAGCAGCCAAGATCCGGCAGGGGAACGTGAGAAGGGCTACACCTTC.

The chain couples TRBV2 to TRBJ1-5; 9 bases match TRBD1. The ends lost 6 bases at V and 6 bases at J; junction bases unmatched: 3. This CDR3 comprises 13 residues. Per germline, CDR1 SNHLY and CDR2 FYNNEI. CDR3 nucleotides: TGTGCCAGCAGAGGGACAGGGCTTCAGCCCCAGCATTTT. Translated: CASRGTGLQPQHF.